The 10 T cell receptor beta chains presented below share a single source sample, sequenced in a study of T cells after yellow fever vaccination. TCRdb reanalysed the 5' RACE reads using MiXCR and keeps one entry per CDR3 protein. The sample has 400,000 to 650,000 distinct CDR3 sequences; roughly a fifth are singletons. This material consisted of PBMCs, taken less than 25 days after the first yellow fever vaccination. These receptor sequences come from a man aged 18 to 30 who received the YFV17D yellow fever vaccine.

CDR3 sequence (DNA): TGTGCCAGCAGTGAGGGACGGGGGGCCTACAATGAGCAGTTCTTC. Translating it yields CASSEGRGAYNEQFF. The V call is TRBV25-1, the J call TRBJ2-1; 7 positions agree with TRBD2. From germline, CDR1 is MGHDK and CDR2 SYGVNS. CDR3 size: 15 residues. The ends lost 3 bases at V and 2 bases at J; junction bases unmatched: 4.

The chain is built from TRBV12-3 or TRBV12-4 and TRBJ1-3; D ambiguous. The CDR3 is 14 residues long. V was shortened by 6 bases and J by 0 bases, with 9 bases between the two germline ends. CDR3 sequence reads: CASRTYSSGNTIYF. CDR3 bases: TGTGCCAGCAGAACGTACAGCTCTGGAAACACCATATATTTT.

The chain combines TRBV5-4 with TRBJ2-3; no firm D call. Per the germline V gene, CDR1 is SGHNT and CDR2 is YYREEE (reference sequence). Trimming took 3 bases from V and 3 from J, leaving 14 bases between them. CDR3 length equals 15 residues. For the CDR3, the DNA is TGTGCCAGCAGCTACGACGTTCTGCGTACAGATACGCAGTATTTT. It is translated as CASSYDVLRTDTQYF.

This clonotype was observed a handful of times. The CDR3 sequence is CSAIPAQGEDTEAFF. CDR3 bases: TGCAGCGCTATCCCAGCTCAGGGTGAGGACACTGAAGCTTTCTTT. The J gene is TRBJ1-1, the V gene TRBV29-1; tentative D call: TRBD1 (5 bases). Germline CDR1 is SQVTM and CDR2 is ANQGSEA. This CDR3 is built from 15 residues. V was clipped by 7 bases and J by 3 bases, with 21 bases between them.

This clonotype showed up just a few times. This CDR3 reads CASSPLGGHEQYF. Here the CDR3 DNA reads TGTGCCAGCAGCCCCCTGGGGGGGCACGAGCAGTACTTC. V usage is TRBV14 and J usage is TRBJ2-7; perhaps TRBD2 as D (7 bases). The CDR3 length is 13 residues. With 4 bases removed from V and 5 bases from J, the gap between germline ends came to 12 bases. Germline lookup yields CDR1 SGHDN and CDR2 FVKESK.

This clonotype was observed a few times. This chain links TRBV5-1 with TRBJ2-3; possible D gene TRBD2, 6 bases. CDR1 and CDR2 from the germline V gene are SGHRS and YFSETQ. The ends were cut back, 4 bases at V and 5 bases at J, with 14 bases in the middle. The CDR3 is 14 residues long. CDR3 in amino acids: CASSLSGTKDTQYF. CDR3 DNA sequence: TGCGCCAGCAGCCTTAGCGGCACCAAAGATACGCAGTATTTT.

The chain joins TRBV5-1 to TRBJ1-1, with D possibly matching TRBD1 (5 bases). This CDR3 contains 16 residues. The V gene's germline CDR1 is SGHRS and CDR2 YFSETQ. V shed 4 bases and J shed 0 bases, with 16 bases lying between them. The CDR3 loop reads CASSPRGAALNTEAFF. CDR3 sequence (DNA): TGCGCCAGCAGCCCCCGGGGCGCGGCCCTGAACACTGAAGCTTTCTTT. The complete variable domain, with remaining parts taken from reference TRBV5-1 and TRBJ1-1, reads KAGVTQTPRYLIKTRGQQVTLSCSPISGHRSVSWYQQTPGQGLQFLFEYFSETQRNKGNFPGRFSGRQFSNSRSEMNVSTLELGDSALYLCASSPRGAALNTEAFFGQGTRLTVV.

The CDR3 region is CSVEALNTEAFF. The DNA for the CDR3 is TGCAGCGTTGAAGCACTGAACACTGAAGCTTTCTTT. The chain couples TRBV29-1 to TRBJ1-1; D is unresolved. Per germline, CDR1 SQVTM and CDR2 ANQGSEA. The CDR3 totals 12 residues. V lost 1 base to trimming and J lost 0 bases, with 3 bases between them.

This clonotype was recorded a few times. The CDR3 nucleotides read TGCAGCGTTGAAATCCCAGCAGGCAGGTCGAGGCTAGATACGCAGTATTTT. Amino acids: CSVEIPAGRSRLDTQYF. The chain is built from TRBV29-1 and TRBJ2-3; no clear D gene. The CDR3 is 17 amino acids. With 2 bases removed from V and 5 bases from J, the gap between germline ends came to 23 bases. In germline, CDR1 is SQVTM, CDR2 ANQGSEA.

This clonotype has just a few counts. This chain joins TRBV6-5 and TRBJ2-7, with D perhaps assigned TRBD1 or TRBD2 (5 bases each). This CDR3 has 15 residues. Trimming shortened V by 2 bases and J by 5 bases, and 16 bases separated the two germline ends. Germline CDR1 and CDR2: MNHEY and SVGAGI. CDR3 sequence: CASSYAGTAFDEQYF. The DNA for the CDR3 is TGTGCCAGCAGTTACGCAGGGACCGCGTTCGACGAGCAGTACTTC.